This T cell receptor beta chain appears in the sequencing data of a study of T cells in Graves' hyperthyroidism and ophthalmopathy. Clinicians diagnosed patients from clinical symptoms, serum thyroxine and TRAb, thyroid ultrasound and orbital computed tomography. Regions amplified from RNA transcripts were the TCR beta CDR3 regions. A set of HTBI primers served as the primers for a first-round RT-PCR of the TCR CDR3. TCRdb passed the multiplex PCR reads through MiXCR, listing each CDR3 protein once. This table holds 340,000 or so distinct CDR3 sequences, 15% to 20% found once. General observations from the study: Also found in blood were most expanded thyroid clonotypes above 0.001.

The table lists this clonotype with a few counts. Antigen unknown. The CDR3 totals 13 residues. V was clipped by 7 bases and J by 2 bases, with 9 bases between them. Germline lookup yields CDR1 SNHLY and CDR2 FYNNEI. This chain links TRBV2 with TRBJ2-1; D not resolved. The sample was blood. This TCR was sampled from a woman aged 50 to 65 with Graves' hyperthyroidism. CDR3 region: CASILNPYNEQFF. The DNA of the CDR3 is TGTGCCAGCATTCTCAACCCCTACAATGAGCAGTTCTTC.